This T cell receptor (beta chain) was documented in a study of blood T cell repertoires in COVID-19. The CDR3 is 16 residues long. Looked up from germline, CDR1 is MNHNS and CDR2 is SASEGT. V lost 2 bases and J lost 9, with 22 bases in between. In the original workflow: Amplification with reference gene primers provided the estimates of nucleated cell counts. Assay: immunoSEQ multiplex PCR; the TCRdb copy retains only in-frame clones and omits some. V and J calls and clone size come straight from that table; D and trimming were deduced from the DNA. The sample lists a few hundred thousand clones, around 80% occurring once. Those who participated ranged in age from roughly 18 to 90 years and resided in about 24 US areas.

The chain is built from TRBV6-1 and TRBJ1-1; D ambiguous. Specimen: PBMCs or T cells enriched from blood (not recorded which). The clonotype was recovered from a young man with acute COVID-19. CDR3 amino acids: CASSELVTGSSVKAFF. CDR3 nucleotide sequence: TGTGCCAGCAGTGAACTTGTCACCGGATCCAGCGTTAAAGCTTTCTTT.